The present TCR beta chain was sequenced within a study of read filtering for tumor transcriptome and immune sequencing. Study overall: Per sample, TCR-region reads ranged about 4 to 11 million by IR-seq, roughly 85 to 1,400 by RNA-seq. Study-level findings and limits: Sorted CD138-negative bone marrow cells were not purified T cells. About 81.9% of IR-seq clonotypes had one read, totaling around 3.3% of reads; RNA-seq: approximately 75% and 45%.

The CDR3 totals 15 residues. Looked up from germline, CDR1 is SGHRS and CDR2 is YFSETQ. The V and J ends lost 4 bases and 0 bases respectively, with 10 bases between them. This library used approximately 370 ng RNA and molecular barcoded adaptors spanning alpha/delta and beta/gamma chains. TCRdb passed the reads through MiXCR, listing each CDR3 protein once. The data contain 35,000 to 55,000 distinct CDR3 sequences, about 12% of them singletons. This clonotype was detected many times. Its specificity is not known. Sequenced sample: a population of CD138-negative cells sorted from bone marrow. The chain couples TRBV5-1 to TRBJ2-2, with D tentatively TRBD1 (6 bases). The clonotype was recovered from a donor at least 40 years old with multiple myeloma. CDR3 residues: CASSPGQTNTGELFF. CDR3 bases: TGCGCCAGCAGCCCCGGACAGACGAACACCGGGGAGCTGTTTTTT.